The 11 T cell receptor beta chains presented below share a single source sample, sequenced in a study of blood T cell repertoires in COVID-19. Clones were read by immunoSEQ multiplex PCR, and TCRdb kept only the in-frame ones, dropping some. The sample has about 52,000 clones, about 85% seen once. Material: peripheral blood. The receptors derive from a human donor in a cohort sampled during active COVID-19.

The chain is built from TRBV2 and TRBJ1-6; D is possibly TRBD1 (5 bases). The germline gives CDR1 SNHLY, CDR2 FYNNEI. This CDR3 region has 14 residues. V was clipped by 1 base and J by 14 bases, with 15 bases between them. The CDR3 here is CASSEGLSADTLHF. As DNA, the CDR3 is TGTGCCAGCAGTGAAGGCCTGTCGGCGGACACCCTCCACTTT.

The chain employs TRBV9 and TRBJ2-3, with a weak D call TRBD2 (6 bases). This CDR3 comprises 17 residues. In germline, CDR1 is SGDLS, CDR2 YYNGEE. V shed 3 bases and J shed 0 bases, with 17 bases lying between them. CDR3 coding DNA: TGTGCCAGCAGCGAGCCCGGAGGTCGGGAGAGCACAGATACGCAGTATTTT. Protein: CASSEPGGRESTDTQYF. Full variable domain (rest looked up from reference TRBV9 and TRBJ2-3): DSGVTQTPKHLITATGQRVTLRCSPRSGDLSVYWYQQSLDQGLQFLIQYYNGEERAKGNILERFSAQQFPDLHSELNLSSLELGDSALYFCASSEPGGRESTDTQYFGPGTRLTVL.

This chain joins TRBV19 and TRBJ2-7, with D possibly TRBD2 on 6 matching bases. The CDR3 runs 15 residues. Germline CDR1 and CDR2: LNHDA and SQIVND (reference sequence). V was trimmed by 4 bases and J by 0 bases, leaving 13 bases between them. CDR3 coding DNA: TGTGCCAGTAGTACGTCCGGGACTTACTCCTACGAGCAGTACTTC. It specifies CASSTSGTYSYEQYF.

The CDR3, as DNA: TGTGCCAGCAGCCCCCAGATAGCGGATACGCAGTATTTT. This sequence encodes CASSPQIADTQYF. The chain is built from TRBV3-1 (or the pseudogene TRBV3-2) and TRBJ2-3; the D gene is possibly TRBD2 (5 bases). CDR1 and CDR2 from the germline V gene are LGHDT and YNNKEL (reference sequence). This CDR3 has 13 residues. Trimming removed 4 bases from V and 6 bases from J, with 11 bases in between.

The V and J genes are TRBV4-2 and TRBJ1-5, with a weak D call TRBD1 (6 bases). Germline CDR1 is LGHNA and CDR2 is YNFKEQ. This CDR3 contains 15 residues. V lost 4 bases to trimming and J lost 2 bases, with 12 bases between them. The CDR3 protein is CASSLYSGGNQPQHF. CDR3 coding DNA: TGTGCCAGCAGCCTCTATTCAGGGGGCAATCAGCCCCAGCATTTT.

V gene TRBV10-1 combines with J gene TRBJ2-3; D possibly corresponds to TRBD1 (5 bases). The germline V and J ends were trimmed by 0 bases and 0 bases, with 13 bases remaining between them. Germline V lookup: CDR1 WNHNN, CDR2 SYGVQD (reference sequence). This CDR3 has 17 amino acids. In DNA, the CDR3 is TGCGCCAGCAGTGAGTCGCTGCAAGGGGTGAGCACAGATACGCAGTATTTT. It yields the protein CASSESLQGVSTDTQYF.

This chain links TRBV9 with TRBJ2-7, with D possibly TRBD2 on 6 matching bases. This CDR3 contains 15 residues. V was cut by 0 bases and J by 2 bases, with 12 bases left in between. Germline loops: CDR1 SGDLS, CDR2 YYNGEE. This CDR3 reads CASSVDGSSTYEQYF. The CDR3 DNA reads TGTGCCAGCAGCGTAGACGGGAGTAGCACCTACGAGCAGTACTTC.

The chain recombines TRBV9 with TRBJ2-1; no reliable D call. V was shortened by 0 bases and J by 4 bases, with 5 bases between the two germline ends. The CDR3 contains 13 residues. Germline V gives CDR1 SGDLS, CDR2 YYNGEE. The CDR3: CASSVEQYNEQFF. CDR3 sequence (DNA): TGTGCCAGCAGCGTAGAACAGTACAATGAGCAGTTCTTC.

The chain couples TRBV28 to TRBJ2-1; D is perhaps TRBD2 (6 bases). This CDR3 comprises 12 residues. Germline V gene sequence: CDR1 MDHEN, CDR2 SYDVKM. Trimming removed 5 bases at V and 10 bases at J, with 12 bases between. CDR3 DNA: TGTGCCAGCAGTGTCTACCTAGCGGAGCAGTTCTTC. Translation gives CASSVYLAEQFF.

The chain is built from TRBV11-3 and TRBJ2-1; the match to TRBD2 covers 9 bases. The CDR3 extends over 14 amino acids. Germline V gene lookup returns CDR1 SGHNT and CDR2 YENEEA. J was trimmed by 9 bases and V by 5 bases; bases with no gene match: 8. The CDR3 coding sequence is TGTGCCAGCAGCGCCGGGACTAGCTGGAGTGAGCAGTTCTTC. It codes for CASSAGTSWSEQFF.

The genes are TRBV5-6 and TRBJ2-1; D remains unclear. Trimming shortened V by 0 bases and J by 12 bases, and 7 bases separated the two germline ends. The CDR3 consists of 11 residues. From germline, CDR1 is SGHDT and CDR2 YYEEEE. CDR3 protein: CASSLDSLQFF. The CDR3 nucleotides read TGTGCCAGCAGCTTGGATAGCTTGCAGTTCTTC. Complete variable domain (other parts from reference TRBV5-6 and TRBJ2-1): DAGVTQSPTHLIKTRGQQVTLRCSPKSGHDTVSWYQQALGQGPQFIFQYYEEEERQRGNFPDRFSGHQFPNYSSELNVNALLLGDSALYLCASSLDSLQFFGPGTRLTVL.